These T cell receptor beta chains were read from a single sample in a study of shared clonotypes between healthy human individuals. TCRdb keeps only in-frame clones here, not all; method: immunoSEQ multiplex PCR. The sample includes about 2 million clones, around 95% of them seen just once. The material sequenced was naive CD4+ T cells sorted from blood. The receptors were gathered from a young man in good health. CDR3s include the opening cysteine and the closing phenylalanine or tryptophan. Each record gives: V gene, D gene, J gene, clone size, CDR3 protein, CDR3 DNA. A D gene is named only where the DNA matches it firmly. Where a row states a size, it is once, few, many or the class of an expanded clone; other rows omit it.

TRBV4-3	NA	TRBJ2-6	NA	CASSQDRRISGANVLTF	TGCGCCAGCAGCCAAGATCGGAGGATCTCTGGGGCCAACGTCCTGACTTTC
TRBV7-2	NA	TRBJ1-1	NA	CASSLDRLNTEAFF	TGTGCCAGCAGCTTGGACAGATTGAACACTGAAGCTTTCTTT
TRBV2	TRBD2	TRBJ2-1	NA	CASSPRTSGISYNEQFF	TGTGCCAGCAGTCCCAGGACTAGCGGGATCTCCTACAATGAGCAGTTCTTC
TRBV9	NA	TRBJ2-2	NA	CASSVGLLGTGELFF	TGTGCCAGCAGCGTAGGACTCCTGGGAACCGGGGAGCTGTTTTTT
TRBV9	TRBD1	TRBJ1-2	once	CASTGTVYGYTF	TGTGCCAGTACCGGGACAGTCTATGGCTACACCTTC
TRBV18	TRBD1	TRBJ1-2	NA	CASSPGTGVNYGYTF	TGTGCCAGCTCACCGGGGACAGGGGTTAACTATGGCTACACCTTC
TRBV19	NA	TRBJ1-3	NA	CASSIEGNTIYF	TGTGCCAGTAGTATTGAGGGAAACACCATATATTTT
TRBV27	TRBD1	TRBJ1-2	NA	CASGQGYGYTF	TGTGCCAGCGGACAGGGGTATGGCTACACCTTC
TRBV28	NA	TRBJ1-2	NA	CASSASDYGYTF	TGTGCCAGCAGTGCCTCCGACTATGGCTACACCTTC
TRBV10-3	NA	TRBJ2-1	NA	CAISESLANEQFF	TGTGCCATCAGTGAGTCACTAGCAAATGAGCAGTTCTTC
TRBV7-3	NA	TRBJ2-6	NA	CASSLTQIGAGANVLTF	TGTGCCAGCAGCTTAACGCAAATCGGGGCTGGGGCCAACGTCCTGACTTTC
TRBV10-3	NA	TRBJ1-5	NA	CAISTGPSNQPQHF	TGTGCCATCAGCACAGGCCCGAGCAATCAGCCCCAGCATTTT
TRBV5-1	NA	TRBJ2-7	NA	CASSRGGVNSYEQYF	TGCGCCAGCAGCCGAGGAGGGGTCAACTCCTACGAGCAGTACTTC
TRBV6-6	NA	TRBJ2-5	NA	CASSWTRAAQYF	TGTGCCAGCAGTTGGACCCGGGCGGCCCAGTACTTC
TRBV6-4	NA	TRBJ2-3	NA	CASSAAGTDTQYF	TGTGCCAGCAGTGCCGCAGGCACAGATACGCAGTATTTT